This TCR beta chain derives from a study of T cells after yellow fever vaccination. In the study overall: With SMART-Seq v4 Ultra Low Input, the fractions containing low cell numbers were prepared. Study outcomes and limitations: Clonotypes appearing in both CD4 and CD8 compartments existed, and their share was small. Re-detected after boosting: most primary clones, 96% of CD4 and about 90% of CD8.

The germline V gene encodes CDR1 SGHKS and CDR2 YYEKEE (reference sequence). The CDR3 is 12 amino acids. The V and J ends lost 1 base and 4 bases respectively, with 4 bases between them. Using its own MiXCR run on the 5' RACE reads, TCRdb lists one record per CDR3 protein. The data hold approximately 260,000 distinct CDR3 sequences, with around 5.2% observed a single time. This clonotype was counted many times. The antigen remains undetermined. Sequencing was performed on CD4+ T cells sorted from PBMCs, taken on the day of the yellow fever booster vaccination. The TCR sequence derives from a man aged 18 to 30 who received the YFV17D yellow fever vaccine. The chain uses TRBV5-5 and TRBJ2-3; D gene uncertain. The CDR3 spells CASSLLPDTQYF. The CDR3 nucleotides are TGTGCCAGCAGCTTGCTACCAGATACGCAGTATTTT.